This TCR beta chain was obtained from a study of blood T cell repertoires in COVID-19. Study information: Acute-phase and convalescent COVID-19 samples originated in the United States, Italy and Spain. PBMCs, B-cell-depleted T cells, or T cells were the source of the cDNA or gDNA that made up the material.

This clone was seen only a few times. This CDR3 spans 14 amino acids. V was trimmed by 2 bases and J by 3 bases, leaving 8 bases between them. Germline CDR1 is MNHEY and CDR2 is SMNVEV (reference sequence). Original processing methods: Amplification of reference gene primers provided the estimated nucleated cell counts. Using immunoSEQ multiplex PCR, the repertoire was profiled, and TCRdb retains in-frame clones only, with some absent. V and J calls and clone size follow that table, whereas D and trimming were derived from the DNA. The sample holds around 60,000 clones; roughly 90% are singletons and the top ten take about 3.9%.

This TCR derives from a human donor in a cohort sampled during active COVID-19. The rearrangement joins TRBV27 to TRBJ1-5; D unclear. Material for sequencing was peripheral blood. The CDR3 DNA reads TGTGCCAGCAGTTTAGCAGGACTCAATCAGCCCCAGCATTTT. Residues: CASSLAGLNQPQHF.